This record covers a single T cell receptor beta chain. The data belong to a study of T cells after yellow fever vaccination. This CDR3 spans 16 amino acids. Germline values: CDR1 SGHNT, CDR2 YYREEE (reference sequence). V was clipped by 3 bases and J by 5 bases; unmatched bases: 9. TCRdb redid the calling of the 5' RACE reads with MiXCR, one entry per CDR3 protein. The data contain about 630,000 distinct CDR3 sequences, around 12% of them singletons. The sequence derives from a man aged 25 to 40 who received the YFV17D yellow fever vaccine. This chain connects TRBV5-4 to TRBJ2-5, with TRBD2 matching 11 bases. The sequencing here drew on PBMCs, taken on the day of the yellow fever booster vaccination. The CDR3: CASSSPSLAGGETQYF. For the CDR3, the DNA is TGTGCCAGCAGCTCCCCCTCCTTAGCGGGAGGGGAGACCCAGTACTTC.